The rows below give T cell receptor beta chains drawn from one sample of a study of blood T cells in healthy people across ages. Via MiXCR, TCRdb re-called the 5' RACE reads, giving one row per CDR3 protein. In the table there are more than 650,000 distinct CDR3 sequences, 22% of which are singletons. Sample: blood. These receptors all stem from a man in his sixties or seventies in good health. Both conserved end residues are part of each CDR3. Each record gives: D gene, clone size, V gene, J gene, CDR3 DNA, CDR3 protein. The D gene is left open where the match is weak. Rows give clone size only sometimes, using once, few, many, or a class for an expanded clone.

NA	few	TRBV6-5	TRBJ1-5	TGTGCCAGCAGTTACGATATAGCGTATCAGCCCCAGCATTTT	CASSYDIAYQPQHF
TRBD1	few	TRBV10-3	TRBJ2-5	TGTGCCATCAGTGTCCGCGTTCGGGGACAGGGTGCGCCCCAGGAGACCCAGTACTTC	CAISVRVRGQGAPQETQYF
TRBD2	few	TRBV24-1	TRBJ2-3	TGTGCCACCAGCGGGTCTAGCGGGCCCACAGATACGCAGTATTTT	CATSGSSGPTDTQYF
TRBD1	NA	TRBV12-3/TRBV12-4	TRBJ2-7	TGTGCCAGCAGTTTGAACAGGGGCTTTGGAGGCTACGAGCAGTACTTC	CASSLNRGFGGYEQYF
TRBD2	NA	TRBV19	TRBJ2-3	TGTGCCAGTACTTCAACCGCCGGGACTAGCGAGCTGGCTGCGCAGTATTTT	CASTSTAGTSELAAQYF
NA	NA	TRBV3-1	TRBJ1-2	TGTGCCAGCAGCCCACCGGACAGTCTTAACTATGGCTACACCTTC	CASSPPDSLNYGYTF
TRBD2	NA	TRBV7-8	TRBJ2-7	TGTGCCAGCAGTTTGGGACTAGCGGAAACCGAGCAGTACTTC	CASSLGLAETEQYF
TRBD1	NA	TRBV5-1	TRBJ2-7	TGCGCCAGCAGCCACGGACAGGGAACCTCCTACGAGCAGTACTTC	CASSHGQGTSYEQYF
NA	few	TRBV10-3	TRBJ1-4	TGTGCCACCGGGGGACTCACTAATGAAAAACTGTTTTTT	CATGGLTNEKLFF
TRBD1	few	TRBV5-5	TRBJ2-1	TGTGCCAGCAGTTACCCTCCGGGACAGGGGGCAAGTGAGCAGTTCTTC	CASSYPPGQGASEQFF
NA	few	TRBV7-6	TRBJ1-1	TGTGCCAGCAGCATGAGGGACCGGACTGAAGCTTTCTTT	CASSMRDRTEAFF
NA	NA	TRBV12-3/TRBV12-4	TRBJ2-7	TGTGCCAGCAGCCAAAAGGGGCCTACCTACGAGCAGTACTTC	CASSQKGPTYEQYF
NA	few	TRBV7-7	TRBJ2-7	TGTGCCAGCAGCCCCTTAACCTTGGGGGGGCAGTACTTC	CASSPLTLGGQYF
TRBD1	NA	TRBV5-1	TRBJ2-5	TGCGCCAGCAGCTTGGCCCCCGGACAGGGGGCCTCAGAGACCCAGTACTTC	CASSLAPGQGASETQYF
NA	once	TRBV29-1	TRBJ1-2	TGCAGCTCCCTGTTTCTGGAGAACTATGGCTACACCTTC	CSSLFLENYGYTF
NA	NA	TRBV18	TRBJ1-1	TGTGCCAGCGAATCCGGGACTGTGAACACTGAAGCTTTCTTT	CASESGTVNTEAFF
NA	NA	TRBV5-1	TRBJ1-4	TGCGCCAGCAGCTTGGGAGACAGAGCCTCTAATGAAAAACTGTTTTTT	CASSLGDRASNEKLFF
TRBD2	NA	TRBV2	TRBJ2-4	TGTGCCAGCAAGCGGGAGCGCATTCAGTACTTC	CASKRERIQYF
NA	NA	TRBV19	TRBJ2-5	TGTGCCAGTAGTATATGGGGAAGGGAGACCCAGTACTTC	CASSIWGRETQYF
NA	few	TRBV5-1	TRBJ2-3	TGCGCCAGCAGCTTGGAGGGCCCGATTGATACGCAGTATTTT	CASSLEGPIDTQYF
NA	NA	TRBV5-1	TRBJ1-1	TGTGCCAGCAGCGTGGGACTTAGCACTGAAGTTTTCTTT	CASSVGLSTEVFF
NA	few	TRBV12-3/TRBV12-4	TRBJ1-5	TGTGCCAGCAGTTTAGGGCGGGGTATCGGCAATCAGCCCCAGCATTTT	CASSLGRGIGNQPQHF
TRBD1	NA	TRBV10-3	TRBJ2-1	TGTGCCATCAGTGAGTACGGACAGGGGGCGTACAATGAGCAGTTCTTC	CAISEYGQGAYNEQFF
NA	few	TRBV25-1	TRBJ1-1	TGTGCCAGCAGTGCGCGGCGGGGGGGGATGAACACTGAAGCTTTCTTT	CASSARRGGMNTEAFF
TRBD2	few	TRBV20-1	TRBJ2-3	TGCAGTGCCCCACTAGCGGGGCGCACAGATACGCAGTATTTT	CSAPLAGRTDTQYF
NA	NA	TRBV20-1	TRBJ1-4	TGCAGTGCTTACCAGGGATACAACCGGGGAAAACTGTTTTTT	CSAYQGYNRGKLFF
NA	few	TRBV3-1	TRBJ2-3	TGTGCCAGCCGGAATCGTCGCGGCGAGATCACAGATACGCAGTATTTT	CASRNRRGEITDTQYF
TRBD1	NA	TRBV7-2	TRBJ1-2	TGTGCCAGCAGCTTAGCCGGACAGGGTCAAGATGGCTACACCTTC	CASSLAGQGQDGYTF
NA	NA	TRBV12-3/TRBV12-4	TRBJ2-3	TGTGCCAGCAGTTTCCTGCGGGTGAATACAGATGCGCAGTATTTT	CASSFLRVNTDAQYF
TRBD2	many	TRBV20-1	TRBJ2-1	TGCAGTGCTATCCGGGGACTAGCCGGCAATGAGCAGTTCTTC	CSAIRGLAGNEQFF
NA	NA	TRBV6-2/TRBV6-3	TRBJ2-1	TGTGCCAGCGCCAATGGTGATGAGCAGTCCTTC	CASANGDEQSF
NA	few	TRBV4-1	TRBJ2-5	TGCGCCAGCAGCCAAGATCCAACCATTAGGGAGCAGTACTTC	CASSQDPTIREQYF
NA	few	TRBV25-1	TRBJ2-5	TGTGCCAGCAGTGCCCCGACAGGAATGAAAGAGACCCAGTACTTC	CASSAPTGMKETQYF
NA	NA	TRBV6-2/TRBV6-3	TRBJ1-2	TGTGCCAGCAGTCCCGGGACGCTCCTTAGGGGCTACACCTTC	CASSPGTLLRGYTF
TRBD2	NA	TRBV4-3	TRBJ2-1	TGCGCCAGCAGCCTGACTGCGGGGAGGGATGAGCAGTTCTTC	CASSLTAGRDEQFF
TRBD1	NA	TRBV6-2/TRBV6-3	TRBJ2-1	TGTGCCAGCACCAGCCGGGACAGAGCCTACAATGAGCAGTTCTTC	CASTSRDRAYNEQFF
NA	NA	TRBV20-1	TRBJ2-6	TGCAGTGGGATTTCTGGGGCCAACGTCCTGACTTTC	CSGISGANVLTF
NA	NA	TRBV28	TRBJ1-3	TGTGCCAGCAGTTCCTCCCCCGAGGGATCTTCTGGAAACACCATATATTTT	CASSSSPEGSSGNTIYF
TRBD1	NA	TRBV5-1	TRBJ1-1	TGCGCCAGCAGCTTGCCCGACAGGGGGCCTCGGAACACTGAAGCTTTCTTT	CASSLPDRGPRNTEAFF
NA	few	TRBV20-1	TRBJ2-2	TGCAGTGCCCGAGGTGGGACCTATGGGTCCGGGGAGCTGTTTTTT	CSARGGTYGSGELFF
NA	NA	TRBV6-2/TRBV6-3	TRBJ2-1	TGTGCCAGCAGTTACGGGGCAGGGGTATACAATGAGCAGTTCTTC	CASSYGAGVYNEQFF
NA	NA	TRBV20-1	TRBJ1-5	TGCAGTGCTAGAGCAGGAGCCAACAATCAGCCCCAGCATTTT	CSARAGANNQPQHF
TRBD2	once	TRBV20-1	TRBJ2-2	TGCAGTGCTAGAGATGGCATCCGCGGGGGGACCAACACCGGGGAGCTGTTTTTT	CSARDGIRGGTNTGELFF
NA	few	TRBV5-1	TRBJ2-5	TGCGCCAGCAGCTTGGACAGGGTCCTCGGAGAGACCCAGTACTTC	CASSLDRVLGETQYF
NA	NA	TRBV10-3	TRBJ1-5	TGTGCCATCAGTGAGGGGTTGGAAGGCGGGAGTCAGCCCCAGCATTTT	CAISEGLEGGSQPQHF
TRBD1	once	TRBV6-6	TRBJ2-1	TGTGCCAGCAGTTACGGGGACAGGGGTCATGAGCAGTTCTTC	CASSYGDRGHEQFF
NA	NA	TRBV14	TRBJ2-1	TGTGCCAGCAGCCAAGAGGGTCTCCTCAGTCGTGGGTCCAAGTTCTTC	CASSQEGLLSRGSKFF
NA	NA	TRBV4-3	TRBJ2-1	TGCGCCAGCAGCCAAGATCAGAGGGGTGAGCAGTTCTTC	CASSQDQRGEQFF
TRBD2	NA	TRBV6-5	TRBJ2-3	TGTGCCAGCAGTTACCAGGGACTAGTTACAGATACGCAGTATTTT	CASSYQGLVTDTQYF
NA	NA	TRBV6-2/TRBV6-3	TRBJ2-1	TGTGCCAGCAGTTACTCGACCGGGGACCTGGGCAATGAGCAGTTCTTC	CASSYSTGDLGNEQFF
NA	many	TRBV7-2	TRBJ2-1	TGTGCCAGCAGCTTAGAAGGGGGGGTAACCTACAATGAGCAGTTCTTC	CASSLEGGVTYNEQFF
NA	few	TRBV6-1	TRBJ2-4	TGTGCCAGCAGTTTAGGGGGTGGGAGTTACGCCAAAAACATTCAGTACTTC	CASSLGGGSYAKNIQYF
NA	few	TRBV2	TRBJ2-5	TGTGCCAGCAGTGGAGGCTTCGAGGCGACCCAGTACTTC	CASSGGFEATQYF
TRBD2	many	TRBV18	TRBJ2-5	TGTGCCAGCTCACCATTAGTTACTAGCGGGGACCAAGAGACCCAGTACTTC	CASSPLVTSGDQETQYF
NA	NA	TRBV5-5	TRBJ2-5	TGTGCCAGCAGCCGGAGGGGCAGCGGGGAGACCCAGTACTTC	CASSRRGSGETQYF
TRBD2	NA	TRBV12-3/TRBV12-4	TRBJ2-1	TGTGCCAGCAGACATAAGCGGGAGGGGTACAATGAGCAGTTCTTC	CASRHKREGYNEQFF
TRBD1	NA	TRBV5-1	TRBJ1-1	TGCGCCAGCAGCCTAGGGGACAGGGAGAACACTGAAGCTTTCTTT	CASSLGDRENTEAFF
NA	many	TRBV20-1	TRBJ2-1	TGCAGTGCTAGAGATGGAAGGACCCTAGCCTACAATGAGCAGTTCTTC	CSARDGRTLAYNEQFF
TRBD1	many	TRBV28	TRBJ1-5	TGTGCCAGCTATCATCAGGGGGCCCCTAATCAGCCCCAGCATTTT	CASYHQGAPNQPQHF